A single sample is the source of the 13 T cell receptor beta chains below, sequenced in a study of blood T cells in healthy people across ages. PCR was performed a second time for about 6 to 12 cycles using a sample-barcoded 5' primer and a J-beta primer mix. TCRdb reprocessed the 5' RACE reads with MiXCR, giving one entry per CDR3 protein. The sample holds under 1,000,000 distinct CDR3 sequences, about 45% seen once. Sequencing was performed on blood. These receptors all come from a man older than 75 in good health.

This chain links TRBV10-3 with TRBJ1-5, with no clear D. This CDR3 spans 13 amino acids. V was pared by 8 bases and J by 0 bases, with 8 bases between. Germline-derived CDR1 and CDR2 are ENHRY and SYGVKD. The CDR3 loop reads CAIDRDSNQPQHF. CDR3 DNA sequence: TGTGCCATCGACCGAGATAGCAATCAGCCCCAGCATTTT.

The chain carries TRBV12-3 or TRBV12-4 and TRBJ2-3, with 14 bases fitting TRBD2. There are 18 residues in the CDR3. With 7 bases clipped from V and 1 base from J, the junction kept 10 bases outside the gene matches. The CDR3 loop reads CASTRLAGGPQGTDTQYF. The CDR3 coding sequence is TGTGCCAGCACCCGACTAGCGGGAGGGCCTCAGGGCACAGATACGCAGTATTTT.

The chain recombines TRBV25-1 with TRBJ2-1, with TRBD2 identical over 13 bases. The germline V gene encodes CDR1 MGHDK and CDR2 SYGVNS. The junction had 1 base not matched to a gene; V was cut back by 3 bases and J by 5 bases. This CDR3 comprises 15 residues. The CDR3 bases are TGTGCCAGCAGTGACGGACTAGCGGGGGACAATGAGCAGTTCTTC. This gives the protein CASSDGLAGDNEQFF.

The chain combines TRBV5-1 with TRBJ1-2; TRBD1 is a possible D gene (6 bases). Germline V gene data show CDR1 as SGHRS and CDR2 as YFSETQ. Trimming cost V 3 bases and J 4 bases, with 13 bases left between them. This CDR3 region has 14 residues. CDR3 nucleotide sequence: TGCGCCAGCAGCTCAGACGCAGGGGCCTATGGCTACACCTTC. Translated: CASSSDAGAYGYTF. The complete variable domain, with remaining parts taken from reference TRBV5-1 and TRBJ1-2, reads KAGVTQTPRYLIKTRGQQVTLSCSPISGHRSVSWYQQTPGQGLQFLFEYFSETQRNKGNFPGRFSGRQFSNSRSEMNVSTLELGDSALYLCASSSDAGAYGYTFGSGTRLTVV.

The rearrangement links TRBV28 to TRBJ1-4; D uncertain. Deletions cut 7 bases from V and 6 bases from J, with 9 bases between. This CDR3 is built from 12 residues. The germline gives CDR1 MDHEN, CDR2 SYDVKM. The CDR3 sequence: CASMAADEKLFF. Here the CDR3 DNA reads TGTGCCAGCATGGCAGCGGATGAAAAACTGTTTTTT.

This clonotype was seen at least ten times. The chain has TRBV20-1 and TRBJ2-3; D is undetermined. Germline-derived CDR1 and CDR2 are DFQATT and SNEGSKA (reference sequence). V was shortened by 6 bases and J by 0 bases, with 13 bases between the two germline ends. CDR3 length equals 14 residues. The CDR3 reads CSANPTDSTDTQYF. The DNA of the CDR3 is TGCAGTGCCAACCCCACAGACAGCACAGATACGCAGTATTTT.

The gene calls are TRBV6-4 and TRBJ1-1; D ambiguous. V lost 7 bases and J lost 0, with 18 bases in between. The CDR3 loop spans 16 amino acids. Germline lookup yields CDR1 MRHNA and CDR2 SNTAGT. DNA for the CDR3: TGTGCCAGCAATACAATCGAGGGTCTCCTGAACACTGAAGCTTTCTTT. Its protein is CASNTIEGLLNTEAFF.

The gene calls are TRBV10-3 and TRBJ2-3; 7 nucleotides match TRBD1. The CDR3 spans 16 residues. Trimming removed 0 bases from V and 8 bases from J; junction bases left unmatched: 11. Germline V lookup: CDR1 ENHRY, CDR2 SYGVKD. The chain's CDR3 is CAISESETGALGTQYF. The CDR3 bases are TGTGCCATCAGTGAGTCGGAAACAGGGGCCCTAGGTACGCAGTATTTT.

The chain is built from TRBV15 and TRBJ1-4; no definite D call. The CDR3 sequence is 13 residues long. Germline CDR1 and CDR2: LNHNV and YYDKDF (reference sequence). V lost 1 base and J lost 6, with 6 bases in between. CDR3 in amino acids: CATSRVGDEKLFF. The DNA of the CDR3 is TGTGCCACCAGCAGAGTAGGAGATGAAAAACTGTTTTTT.

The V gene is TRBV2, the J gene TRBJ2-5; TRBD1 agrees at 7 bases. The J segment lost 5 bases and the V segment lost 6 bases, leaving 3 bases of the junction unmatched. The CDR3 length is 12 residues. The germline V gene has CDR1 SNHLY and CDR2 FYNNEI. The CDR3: CASRPQGETQYF. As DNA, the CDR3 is TGTGCCAGCAGGCCACAGGGGGAGACCCAGTACTTC.

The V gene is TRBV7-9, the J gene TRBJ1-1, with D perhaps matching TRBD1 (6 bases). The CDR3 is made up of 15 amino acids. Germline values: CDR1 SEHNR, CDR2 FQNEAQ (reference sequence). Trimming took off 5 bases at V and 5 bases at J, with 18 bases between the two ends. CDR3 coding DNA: TGTGCCAGCAGCGAGCGGGGACAAAGGGAAACTGAAGCTTTCTTT. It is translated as CASSERGQRETEAFF. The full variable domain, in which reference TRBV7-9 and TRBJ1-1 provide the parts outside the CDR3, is DTGVSQNPRHKITKRGQNVTFRCDPISEHNRLYWYRQTLGQGPEFLTYFQNEAQLEKSRLLSDRFSAERPKGSFSTLEIQRTEQGDSAMYLCASSERGQRETEAFFGQGTRLTVV.

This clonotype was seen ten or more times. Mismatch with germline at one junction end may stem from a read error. CDR3 coding DNA: TGTGCCAGCAACTTACGACTAGCGGGAGGGGAGACCCAGTACTTC. Encoded protein: CASNLRLAGGETQYF. J is TRBJ2-7 and V is TRBV7-2, with 14 nucleotides matching TRBD2. The J call may be in error: the DNA end matches TRBJ2-5 better. The CDR3 runs to 15 residues. Germline loops: CDR1 SGHTA, CDR2 FQGNSA.

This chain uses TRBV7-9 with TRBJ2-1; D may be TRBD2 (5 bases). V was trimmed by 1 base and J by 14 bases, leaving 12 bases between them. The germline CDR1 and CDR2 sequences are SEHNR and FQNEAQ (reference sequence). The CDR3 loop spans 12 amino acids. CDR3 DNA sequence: TGTGCCAGCAGCTTAGAACCCCAGACTAAGTTCTTC. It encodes CASSLEPQTKFF.